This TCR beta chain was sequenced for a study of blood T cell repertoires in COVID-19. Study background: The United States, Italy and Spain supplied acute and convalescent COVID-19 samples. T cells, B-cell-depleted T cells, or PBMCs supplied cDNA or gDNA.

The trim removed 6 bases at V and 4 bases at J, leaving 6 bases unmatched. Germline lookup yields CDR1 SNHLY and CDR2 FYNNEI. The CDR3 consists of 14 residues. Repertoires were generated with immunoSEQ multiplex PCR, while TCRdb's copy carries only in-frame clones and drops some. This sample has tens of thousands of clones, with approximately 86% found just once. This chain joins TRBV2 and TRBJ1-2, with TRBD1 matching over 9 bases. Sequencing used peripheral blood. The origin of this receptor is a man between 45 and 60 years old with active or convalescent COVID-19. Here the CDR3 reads CASRRDRAFYGYTF. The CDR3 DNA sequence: TGTGCCAGCAGGCGGGACAGGGCTTTCTATGGCTACACCTTC.